This passage covers 15 T cell receptor beta chains from one sample sequenced in a study of shared clonotypes between healthy human individuals. Some clones are missing from TCRdb's copy, which holds only in-frame ones; the method was immunoSEQ multiplex PCR. The sample yields about 520,000 clones, around 95% seen once. The specimen sequenced was naive CD4+ T cells sorted from blood. The subset here: CD45RA+ positively selected. Every receptor here comes from a woman aged 30 to 39 in good health.

The chain recombines TRBV19 with TRBJ1-1; D ambiguous. This CDR3 is 13 amino acids long. Trimming removed 2 bases from V and 6 bases from J, with 10 bases in between. Germline V lookup: CDR1 LNHDA, CDR2 SQIVND (reference sequence). The CDR3 spells CASSITPAAEAFF. In DNA, the CDR3 is TGTGCCAGTAGTATAACCCCAGCGGCTGAAGCTTTCTTT.

V is TRBV21-1 and J is TRBJ2-5; the DNA was not used to check the table's D call, TRBD2. TRBV21-1 is labeled a pseudogene. The CDR3 extends over 15 amino acids. The CDR3 region is CASSKVTSGQETQYF. The CDR3, as DNA: TGTGCCAGCAGCAAAGTAACTAGCGGCCAAGAGACCCAGTACTTC.

The rearrangement uses TRBV5-1 and TRBJ2-2; D is possibly TRBD1 (5 bases). The CDR3 is made up of 15 amino acids. V was cut by 1 base and J by 3 bases, with 10 bases left in between. Germline-derived CDR1 and CDR2 are SGHRS and YFSETQ. Here the CDR3 DNA reads TGCGCCAGCAGCTTGCAGGGCCTTCACACCGGGGAGCTGTTTTTT. It is translated as CASSLQGLHTGELFF.

The sample holds a few counts of this clone. This sequence joins TRBV6-6 and TRBJ1-2; TRBD1 aligns across 8 bases. The J segment lost 8 bases and the V segment lost 6 bases, leaving 11 bases of the junction unmatched. The CDR3 is 14 residues long. The V gene's germline CDR1 is MNHNY and CDR2 SVGAGI (reference sequence). CDR3 sequence: CASSNQGADEGYTF. In nucleotides, the CDR3 is TGTGCCAGCAGCAATCAGGGGGCGGATGAGGGCTACACCTTC.

Concerning this clone itself: Different DNA sequences within this sample yield the same CDR3. The DNA of the CDR3 is TGTGCCAGCAGGGGACTAGCGGGAGTAAGCGAGCAGTTCTTC. Residues: CASRGLAGVSEQFF. The V and J genes are TRBV2 and TRBJ2-1; 14 positions agree with TRBD2. This CDR3 spans 14 amino acids. Germline trimming cut 6 bases from V and 10 bases from J; bases unmatched to any gene: 5. The germline CDR1 and CDR2 sequences are SNHLY and FYNNEI.

This sequence joins TRBV27 and TRBJ1-1; tentative D call: TRBD1 (6 bases). V was trimmed by 9 bases and J by 4 bases, leaving 15 bases between them. Germline loops: CDR1 MNHEY, CDR2 SMNVEV (reference sequence). This CDR3 is 13 amino acids long. CDR3 DNA sequence: TGTGCCAGTACAGGGATGGGGCGCACTGAAGCTTTCTTT. It translates to CASTGMGRTEAFF.

V usage is TRBV14 and J usage is TRBJ2-7, with TRBD1 identical over 8 bases. The germline gives CDR1 SGHDN, CDR2 FVKESK. J lost 5 bases, V lost 2 bases, and 2 bases had no gene match. This CDR3 contains 13 residues. CDR3 residues: CASSQRQGNEQYF. The CDR3 DNA is TGTGCCAGCAGCCAAAGACAGGGGAACGAGCAGTACTTC.

In this sample, this clone turned up once. The chain couples TRBV9 to TRBJ2-2; TRBD2 aligns across 8 bases. The CDR3 contains 16 residues. The trim removed 0 bases at V and 4 bases at J, leaving 5 bases unmatched. Germline V lookup: CDR1 SGDLS, CDR2 YYNGEE. CDR3 coding DNA: TGTGCCAGCAGCGTAGATATAGCGGGGACCACCGGGGAGCTGTTTTTT. Translation gives CASSVDIAGTTGELFF.

In nucleotides, the CDR3 is TGTGCCAGCAAGGTGAAACTAGCGGGAGGTGAGCAGTTCTTC. Translation: CASKVKLAGGEQFF. The chain employs TRBV6-5 and TRBJ2-1; 12 nucleotides align to TRBD2. CDR1 MNHEY and CDR2 SVGAGI come from the germline V gene. With V trimmed by 7 bases and J by 9 bases, 7 bases remained unmatched. This CDR3 is built from 14 residues.

CDR3 protein: CAIPNRDNYGYTF. Here the CDR3 DNA reads TGTGCCATACCCAACCGGGACAACTATGGCTACACCTTC. J is TRBJ1-2 and V is TRBV19; TRBD1 is a possible D gene (5 bases). From germline, CDR1 is LNHDA and CDR2 SQIVND (reference sequence). Trimming took 10 bases from V and 2 from J, leaving 14 bases between them. The CDR3 is made up of 13 amino acids.

The rearrangement links TRBV20-1 to TRBJ2-7; D is unclear. The germline gives CDR1 DFQATT, CDR2 SNEGSKA (reference sequence). Trimming removed 0 bases from V and 8 bases from J, with 8 bases in between. This CDR3 has 11 residues. CDR3 loop: CSARDLRQQYF. The CDR3 DNA reads TGCAGTGCTAGAGATTTGAGACAGCAGTACTTC.

V gene TRBV7-9 combines with J gene TRBJ2-2; D is perhaps TRBD2 (6 bases). Per germline, CDR1 SEHNR and CDR2 FQNEAQ (reference sequence). The CDR3 is 14 residues long. Deletions cut 2 bases from V and 6 bases from J, with 10 bases between. The CDR3 sequence is CASSLTGGPGELFF. The CDR3 nucleotides read TGTGCCAGCAGCTTAACTGGAGGGCCCGGGGAGCTGTTTTTT.

CDR3 protein: CASSQALTAFGGGYTF. The DNA of the CDR3 is TGCGCCAGCAGCCAAGCTTTGACAGCCTTTGGGGGTGGCTACACCTTC. J is TRBJ1-2 and V is TRBV4-1; tentatively, D is TRBD1 (5 bases). The V end lost 1 base, the J end lost 7 bases, and 19 bases lay between the germline ends. From germline, CDR1 is MGHRA and CDR2 YSYEKL. There are 16 residues in the CDR3.

The V call is TRBV5-4, the J call TRBJ2-3; D unclear. Germline-derived CDR1 and CDR2 are SGHNT and YYREEE (reference sequence). The CDR3 sequence is 15 residues long. V was clipped by 0 bases and J by 4 bases, with 12 bases between them. CDR3 protein: CASSLEATAADTQYF. The CDR3 DNA reads as TGTGCCAGCAGCTTGGAGGCTACCGCGGCAGATACGCAGTATTTT.

This clone was observed a few times. Other nucleotide sequences in the sample specify the same CDR3. J is TRBJ1-5 and V is TRBV28; D gene ambiguous. The CDR3 runs 12 residues. The germline V and J ends were trimmed by 7 bases and 2 bases, with 6 bases remaining between them. The germline V gene has CDR1 MDHEN and CDR2 SYDVKM. CDR3 in DNA: TGTGCCAGCAAGGGTGGCAATCAGCCCCAGCATTTT. Protein: CASKGGNQPQHF.